These 20 T cell receptor beta chains came from one sample sequenced in a study of vaccination and CD4 T cells after COVID-19. A single record per CDR3 protein comes from TCRdb applying MiXCR to the PCR reads. The sample contains some 18,000 distinct CDR3 sequences, around 64% of which appear only once. Sequenced material: CD4+ T cells from blood, taken after SARS-CoV-2 vaccination. Every receptor here comes from a human donor who had recovered from COVID-19.

The rearrangement links TRBV9 to TRBJ2-5; the D is unclear. The V end lost 0 bases, the J end lost 2 bases, and 2 bases lay between the germline ends. Per germline, CDR1 SGDLS and CDR2 YYNGEE. The CDR3 has 12 residues. The CDR3 region has the DNA TGTGCCAGCAGCGTAGGTCAAGAGACCCAGTACTTC. Its protein product is CASSVGQETQYF.

The V call is TRBV18, the J call TRBJ2-5; 8 nucleotides match TRBD2. V gave up 6 bases and J gave up 7 bases; unmatched junction bases: 10. This CDR3 has 14 residues. The V gene's germline CDR1 is KGHSH and CDR2 LQKENI. The CDR3 DNA follows: TGTGCCAGCTCCCAGACTAGCGAGTACGGGACCCAGTACTTC. Encoded protein: CASSQTSEYGTQYF.

This rearrangement joins TRBV20-1 to TRBJ2-7, with 12 bases that match TRBD2. Trimming at V came to 5 bases and at J to 2 bases, leaving 7 bases not matched to a gene. This CDR3 has 15 residues. In germline, CDR1 is DFQATT, CDR2 SNEGSKA (reference sequence). The CDR3 DNA reads TGCAGTGCTGAGACCTCTAGCGGGAGGGCCTACGAGCAGTACTTC. Translation gives CSAETSSGRAYEQYF.

This clonotype was counted only a few times. The chain joins TRBV20-1 to TRBJ2-7; no reliable D call. Trimming left V 1 base short and J 3 bases short, with 10 bases between. CDR1 is DFQATT and CDR2 is SNEGSKA in the germline V gene (reference sequence). CDR3 size: 13 residues. The CDR3, as DNA: TGCAGTGCTAGAGGCCAGATCGGCTACGAGCAGTACTTC. Translated, it gives CSARGQIGYEQYF.

V gene TRBV20-1 combines with J gene TRBJ1-5, with D perhaps TRBD1 (6 bases). V was clipped by 3 bases and J by 2 bases, with 11 bases between them. CDR3 length equals 14 residues. The germline gives CDR1 DFQATT, CDR2 SNEGSKA (reference sequence). The CDR3 loop is CSASAGGGNQPQHF. As DNA, the CDR3 is TGCAGTGCTAGCGCCGGGGGCGGCAATCAGCCCCAGCATTTT.

This clonotype has just a few counts. The rearrangement joins TRBV20-1 to TRBJ1-1; TRBD1 aligns across 7 bases. The germline V gene has CDR1 DFQATT and CDR2 SNEGSKA (reference sequence). This CDR3 is built from 12 residues. Here the CDR3 DNA reads TGCCAGACTGGGCAGGGGGACACTGAAGCTTTCTTT. Protein sequence: CQTGQGDTEAFF.

This clonotype has a handful of counts. J is TRBJ2-2 and V is TRBV20-1, with D uncertain. V was cut by 3 bases and J by 4 bases, with 9 bases left in between. Germline CDR1 reads DFQATT; CDR2 reads SNEGSKA (reference sequence). The CDR3 consists of 13 residues. The CDR3 sequence: CSARVVGTGELFF. The CDR3 coding sequence is TGCAGTGCTAGGGTGGTCGGCACCGGGGAGCTGTTTTTT.

This chain links TRBV12-3 or TRBV12-4 with TRBJ2-3; 12 nucleotides line up with TRBD2. CDR3 length equals 14 residues. Trimming removed 5 bases from V and 4 bases from J; junction bases left unmatched: 1. DNA of the CDR3: TGTGCCAGCAGTACTAGCGGGAGGTCAGATACGCAGTATTTT. As protein: CASSTSGRSDTQYF.

The V gene is TRBV7-2, the J gene TRBJ2-3, with a tentative D call TRBD2 (6 bases). Germline CDR1 is SGHTA and CDR2 is FQGNSA. V lost 1 base, J lost 5 bases, and 10 bases lay in between. The CDR3 is made up of 14 amino acids. The CDR3 here is CASSLVWGEDTQYF. The CDR3 DNA follows: TGTGCCAGCAGCTTAGTTTGGGGGGAAGATACGCAGTATTTT.

The rearrangement joins TRBV6-2 or TRBV6-3 to TRBJ1-5, with a possible D match to TRBD1 (5 bases). Trimming left V 6 bases short and J 6 bases short, with 15 bases between. The CDR3 has 14 amino acids. The V gene's germline CDR1 is MNHEY and CDR2 SVGEGT. As DNA, the CDR3 is TGTGCCAGCAGAGACAGAGGGAGTCGTCAGCCCCAGCATTTT. As protein: CASRDRGSRQPQHF.

The rearrangement links TRBV14 to TRBJ1-3; 11 positions match TRBD1. This CDR3 comprises 17 residues. The V and J ends lost 2 bases and 3 bases, in that order; junction bases with no gene match: 6. Germline V gives CDR1 SGHDN, CDR2 FVKESK. The CDR3 loop is CASSQTGTGGIGNTIYF. CDR3 nucleotide sequence: TGTGCCAGCAGCCAAACCGGGACAGGGGGTATTGGAAACACCATATATTTT.

There are a few counts of this clonotype. The chain joins TRBV20-1 to TRBJ2-1; D might be TRBD2 (5 bases). The ends were cut back, 3 bases at V and 0 bases at J, with 15 bases in the middle. The CDR3 extends over 16 amino acids. Germline CDR1 and CDR2: DFQATT and SNEGSKA (reference sequence). CDR3 amino acids: CSARVGGPSSYNEQFF. The CDR3 coding sequence is TGCAGTGCTAGGGTTGGCGGGCCAAGCTCCTACAATGAGCAGTTCTTC.

CDR3 in amino acids: CASTIRLAGVSYEQYF. In DNA form, the CDR3 reads TGTGCCAGCACCATAAGACTAGCGGGGGTCTCCTACGAGCAGTACTTC. The rearrangement links TRBV6-2 or TRBV6-3 to TRBJ2-7; 12 nucleotides agree with TRBD2. The germline gives CDR1 MNHEY, CDR2 SVGEGT. This CDR3 comprises 16 residues. V lost 7 bases, J lost 0 bases, and 7 bases stayed unmatched.

The chain joins TRBV30 to TRBJ2-5; 8 positions match TRBD2. This CDR3 contains 15 residues. Trimming cost V 3 bases and J 5 bases; bases outside gene matches: 11. Germline V CDR1 and CDR2: GTSNPN, SVGIG (reference sequence). In DNA, the CDR3 is TGTGCCTGGAGCGGTGGGACTAGGAGTGGGGAGACCCAGTACTTC. It yields the protein CAWSGGTRSGETQYF.

This clonotype has more than one count but fewer than ten. The chain uses TRBV7-6 and TRBJ1-5; D may be TRBD1 (6 bases). Germline V gives CDR1 SGHVS, CDR2 FNYEAQ. V dropped 4 bases and J dropped 4 bases, with 17 bases sitting between them. The CDR3 consists of 16 residues. The CDR3 here is CASSSATGMGNQPQHF. CDR3 sequence (DNA): TGTGCCAGCAGCTCAGCCACAGGGATGGGGAATCAGCCCCAGCATTTT. The entire variable domain, with the rest obtained from reference TRBV7-6 and TRBJ1-5, is as follows: GAGVSQSPRYKVTKRGQDVALRCDPISGHVSLYWYRQALGQGPEFLTYFNYEAQQDKSGLPNDRFSAERPEGSISTLTIQRTEQRDSAMYRCASSSATGMGNQPQHFGDGTRLSIL.

The V and J genes are TRBV6-2 or TRBV6-3 and TRBJ1-2; D gene ambiguous. The CDR3 consists of 13 residues. CDR1 and CDR2 (germline): MNHEY, SVGEGT. Trimming left V 6 bases short and J 6 bases short, with 14 bases between. CDR3 amino acids: CASRESLSDGYTF. CDR3 nucleotide sequence: TGTGCCAGCAGAGAGAGCCTAAGCGATGGCTACACCTTC.

V is TRBV7-9 and J is TRBJ1-4; perhaps TRBD1 as D (6 bases). There are 12 residues in the CDR3. The V end lost 5 bases, the J end lost 8 bases, and 9 bases lay between the germline ends. Germline CDR1 SEHNR, CDR2 FQNEAQ (reference sequence). This CDR3 reads CASSVDREKLFF. The CDR3 DNA follows: TGTGCCAGCAGCGTCGACAGGGAAAAACTGTTTTTT.

A few counts support this clonotype. V usage is TRBV12-3 or TRBV12-4 and J usage is TRBJ2-2; the match to TRBD2 covers 9 bases. The CDR3 runs to 15 residues. The V and J ends lost 6 bases and 1 base, in that order; junction bases with no gene match: 3. CDR3 bases: TGTGCCAGCAGGGGGACTAGCAGGAACACCGGGGAGCTGTTTTTT. Residues: CASRGTSRNTGELFF.

The V call is TRBV5-1, the J call TRBJ1-2, with D possibly TRBD1 on 5 matching bases. Trimming stripped 4 bases from V and 7 bases from J, with 14 bases between. Per germline, CDR1 SGHRS and CDR2 YFSETQ. This CDR3 is 13 amino acids long. For the CDR3, the DNA is TGCGCCAGCAGCCGTCCCGGGACGTTTGGCTACACCTTC. Its translation is CASSRPGTFGYTF.

V is TRBV6-2 or TRBV6-3 and J is TRBJ2-7; D is unresolved. CDR3 size: 11 residues. Between the trimmed V and J ends, which lost 6 bases and 6 bases, there was a span of 9 bases. Germline V CDR1 and CDR2: MNHEY, SVGEGT. CDR3 in DNA: TGTGCCAGCAGCCGACGCCTCGAGCAGTACTTC. Its protein is CASSRRLEQYF.